What follows describes a single T cell receptor (beta chain). The antigen is unknown. Time point reported: persistent/refractory GD, antithyroid drugs over 5 years with positive TRAb. PBMCs provided the RNA from which the TCR library was made. These data belong to a study of regulatory T cells in long-lasting Graves disease. Combining iRepertoire HTBI primers with Arm-PCR of CDR3 regions, the authors built TCR beta libraries. TCRdb re-analysed the multiplex PCR reads in MiXCR, keeping a single row per CDR3 protein. The sample has over 450,000 distinct CDR3 sequences; around a fifth are singletons. Findings and caveats of the study: Newly diagnosed Graves' patients exceeded persistent ones in TCR diversity. The study found persistent patients shared more public clonotypes (roughly 2,800) than new patients (over 850).

The receptor was isolated from a female donor with Graves disease. The sequencing here drew on peripheral blood mononuclear cells (PBMCs), taken when the disease was refractory, from a patient treated with antithyroid drugs.

CDR3 protein: CASRRSERGVPALHF. The CDR3 DNA follows: TGTGCCAGCCGGCGGTCAGAGCGGGGAGTTCCGGCCCTCCACTTT. J is TRBJ1-6 and V is TRBV6-2 or TRBV6-3; D is undetermined. This CDR3 spans 15 amino acids. Trimming took 8 bases from V and 14 from J, leaving 25 bases between them. The germline gives CDR1 MNHEY, CDR2 SVGEGT.